The clone carrying this TCR beta chain was detected a few times. The data stem from a study of blood T cell repertoires in COVID-19. At the level of the study: The United States, Italy and Spain provided the acute and convalescent COVID-19 samples. PBMCs, B-cell-depleted T cells, or T cells were the source of the cDNA or gDNA that made up the material.

Trimming removed 4 bases from V and 4 bases from J, with 13 bases in between. This CDR3 has 14 residues. CDR1 SGHDN and CDR2 FVKESK come from the germline V gene. In the authors' methods: Researchers report that nucleated cell counts were estimated from reference gene primer amplification. TCRdb keeps only in-frame clones here, not all; method: immunoSEQ multiplex PCR. V, J and clone size are those of that table, while D and trimming were read from the DNA. This table has 250,000 to 300,000 clones, 75% to 90% appearing once. This TCR came from a woman in her forties or fifties who had recovered from COVID-19. Sequencing used peripheral blood. The chain combines TRBV14 with TRBJ1-2; weak D call: TRBD1 (6 bases). CDR3 bases: TGTGCCAGCAGCCCTTTGGACAGCTCCTATGGCTACACCTTC. This gives the protein CASSPLDSSYGYTF.